Detailed here is one TCR beta chain. Germline V gene sequence: CDR1 SGHAT, CDR2 FQNNGV. V lost 6 bases, J lost 3 bases, and 4 bases stayed unmatched. This CDR3 has 13 amino acids. This record comes from a study of T cell changes during pregnancy in multiple sclerosis. Assay used: immunoSEQ multiplex PCR; TCRdb lists only in-frame clones, some missing. The table records approximately 34,000 clones, about nine tenths of them present only once. The clonotype originates from a female donor with multiple sclerosis, enrolled in a pregnancy study. Source: CD8+ T cells from peripheral blood mononuclear cells, taken in the first trimester of pregnancy. V is TRBV11-2 and J is TRBJ2-7, with TRBD2 matching over 8 bases. CDR3 in DNA: TGTGCCAGCAGACCGACTAGCGACTACGAGCAGTACTTC. It encodes CASRPTSDYEQYF.